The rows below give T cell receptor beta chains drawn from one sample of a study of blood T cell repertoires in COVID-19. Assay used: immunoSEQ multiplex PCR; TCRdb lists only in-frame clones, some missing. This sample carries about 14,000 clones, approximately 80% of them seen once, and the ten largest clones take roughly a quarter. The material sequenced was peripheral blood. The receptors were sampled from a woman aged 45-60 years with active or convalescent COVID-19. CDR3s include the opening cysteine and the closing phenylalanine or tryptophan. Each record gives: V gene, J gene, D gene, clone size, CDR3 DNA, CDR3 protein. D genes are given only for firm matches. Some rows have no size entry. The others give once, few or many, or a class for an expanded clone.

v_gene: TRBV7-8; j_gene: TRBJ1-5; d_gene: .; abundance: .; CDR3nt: TGTGCCAGCAGCTTAGGACAGGATTACAATCAGCCCCAGCATTTT; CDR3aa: CASSLGQDYNQPQHF
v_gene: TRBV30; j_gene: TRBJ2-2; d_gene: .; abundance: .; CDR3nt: TGTGCCTGGAGTGTTTCGGGGATCGGGGAGCTGTTTTTT; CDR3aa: CAWSVSGIGELFF
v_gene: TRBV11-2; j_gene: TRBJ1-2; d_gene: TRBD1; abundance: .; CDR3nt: TGTGCCAGCAGCTTAGCAGGGGGAGGCTATGGCTACACCTTC; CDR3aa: CASSLAGGGYGYTF
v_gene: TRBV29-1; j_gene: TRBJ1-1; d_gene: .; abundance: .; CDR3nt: TGCAGCGTTGAAGATTTGAGGCTCCAAGCTTTCTTT; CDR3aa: CSVEDLRLQAFF
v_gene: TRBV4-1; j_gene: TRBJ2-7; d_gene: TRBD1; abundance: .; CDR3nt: TGCGCCAGCAGCCAAGTGGGGCAGGGGGCGGATGAGCAGTACTTC; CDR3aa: CASSQVGQGADEQYF
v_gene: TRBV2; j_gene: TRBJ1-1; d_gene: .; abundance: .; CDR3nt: TGTGCCAGCAGTGGGACAGCCCAAGAAGCTTTCTTT; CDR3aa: CASSGTAQEAFF
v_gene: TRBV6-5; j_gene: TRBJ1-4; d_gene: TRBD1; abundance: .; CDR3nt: TGTGCCAGCAGGGACAGGGGCGGTCAGAAACTGTTTTTT; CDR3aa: CASRDRGGQKLFF
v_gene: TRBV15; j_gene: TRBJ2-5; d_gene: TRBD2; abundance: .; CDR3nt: TGTGCCACCAGCAGAGATCCCGCTAGCGGTCGTGCCCAGTACTTC; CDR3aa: CATSRDPASGRAQYF
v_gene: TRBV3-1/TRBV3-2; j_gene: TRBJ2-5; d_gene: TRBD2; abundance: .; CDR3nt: TGTGCCAGCAGCCCTGGGACTAGCGGTGAGACCCAGTACTTC; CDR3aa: CASSPGTSGETQYF
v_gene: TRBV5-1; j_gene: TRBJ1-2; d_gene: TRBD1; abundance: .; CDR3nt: TGCGCCAGCAGCTTGCCCGGGACAGGGGGTGACTATGGCTACACCTTC; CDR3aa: CASSLPGTGGDYGYTF
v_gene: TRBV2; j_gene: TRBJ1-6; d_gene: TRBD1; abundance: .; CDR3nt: TGTGCCAGCAGTTCGGGACAGCGGAATTCACCCCTCCACTTT; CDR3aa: CASSSGQRNSPLHF
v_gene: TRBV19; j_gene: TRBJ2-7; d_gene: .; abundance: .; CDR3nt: TGTGCCAGTAGTACAGGGTCCCACGAGCAGTACTTC; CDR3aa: CASSTGSHEQYF
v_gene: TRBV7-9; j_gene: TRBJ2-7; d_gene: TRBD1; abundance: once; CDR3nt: TGTGCCAGCAGCTGGACAGGAAAACCCTACGAGCAGTACTTC; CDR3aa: CASSWTGKPYEQYF
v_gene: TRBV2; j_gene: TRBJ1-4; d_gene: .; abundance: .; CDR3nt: TGTGCCAGCCGGAGGGAAGGTGAAAAACTGTTTTTT; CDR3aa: CASRREGEKLFF
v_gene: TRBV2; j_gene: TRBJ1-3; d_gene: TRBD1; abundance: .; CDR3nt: TGTGCCAGCAGCGGGGACAGATCTGGAAACACCATATATTTT; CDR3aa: CASSGDRSGNTIYF
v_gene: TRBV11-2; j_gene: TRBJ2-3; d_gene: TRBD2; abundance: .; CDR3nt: TGTGCCAGCAGCTTACTAGCGGGGGGGCAGGCGCAGTATTTT; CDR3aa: CASSLLAGGQAQYF
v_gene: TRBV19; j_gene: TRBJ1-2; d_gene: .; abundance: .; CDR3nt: TGTGCCAGTAGCCTCAGGGTGGACTATGGCTACACCTTC; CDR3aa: CASSLRVDYGYTF
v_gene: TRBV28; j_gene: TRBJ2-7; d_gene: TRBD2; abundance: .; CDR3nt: TGTGCCAGCACCCTGTCTTATGGGGGGACTACCCCTGGGTTTTACGAGCAGTACTTC; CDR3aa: CASTLSYGGTTPGFYEQYF
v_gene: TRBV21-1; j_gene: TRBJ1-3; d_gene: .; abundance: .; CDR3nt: TGTGCCAGCAGCAAAGCTACCATTAGGACAGGAGACTCTGGAAACACCATATATTTT; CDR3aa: CASSKATIRTGDSGNTIYF
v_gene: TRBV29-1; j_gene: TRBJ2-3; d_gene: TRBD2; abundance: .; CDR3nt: TGCAGCGTTGAAGTCGGGGGACTACCTACAGATACGCAGTATTTT; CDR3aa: CSVEVGGLPTDTQYF
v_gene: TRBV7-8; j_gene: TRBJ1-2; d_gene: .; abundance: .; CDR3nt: TGTGCCAGCAGCCCTTGGACAGCCAAGGGCTATGGCTACACCTTC; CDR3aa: CASSPWTAKGYGYTF
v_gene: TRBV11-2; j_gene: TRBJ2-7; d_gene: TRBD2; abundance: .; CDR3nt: TGTGCCAGCAGCTATAGCGGGGGCTACGAGCAGTACTTC; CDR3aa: CASSYSGGYEQYF
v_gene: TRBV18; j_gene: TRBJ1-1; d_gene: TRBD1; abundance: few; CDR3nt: TGTGCCAGCTCGACGTACTACTACAGGGGTACGAACACTGAAGCTTTCTTT; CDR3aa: CASSTYYYRGTNTEAFF
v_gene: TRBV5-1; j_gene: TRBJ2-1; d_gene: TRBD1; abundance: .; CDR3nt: TGCGCCAGCAGCTTGGGACAGGGCTTGCTATACAATGAGCAGTTCTTC; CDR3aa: CASSLGQGLLYNEQFF
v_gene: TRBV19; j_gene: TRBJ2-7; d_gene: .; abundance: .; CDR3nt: TGTGCCAGTAGTATACTTGCAGGGGCTTCCTCCTACGAGCAGTACTTC; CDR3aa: CASSILAGASSYEQYF
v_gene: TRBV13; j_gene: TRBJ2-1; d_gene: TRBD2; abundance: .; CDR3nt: TGTGCCAGCAGCTTTCGGCTAGCGGGAGATTTTTACAATGAGCAGTTCTTC; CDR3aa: CASSFRLAGDFYNEQFF
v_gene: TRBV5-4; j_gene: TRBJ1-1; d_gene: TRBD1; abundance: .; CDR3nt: TGTGCCAGCAGCTTGATAGACAGGGCCACTGAAGCTTTCTTT; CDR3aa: CASSLIDRATEAFF
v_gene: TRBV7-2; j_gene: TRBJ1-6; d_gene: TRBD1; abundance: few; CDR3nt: TGTGCCAGCAGCTTAGGAACAGGGGGGTCCTATAATTCACCCCTCCACTTT; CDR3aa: CASSLGTGGSYNSPLHF
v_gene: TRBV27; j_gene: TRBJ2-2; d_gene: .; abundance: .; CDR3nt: TGTGCCAGCAAGAGGTTCGGCACCGGGGAGCTGTTTTTT; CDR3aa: CASKRFGTGELFF
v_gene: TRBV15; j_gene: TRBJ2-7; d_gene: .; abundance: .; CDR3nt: TGTGCCACCAGCAGAGGTCCGGGTCAGGGATACGAGCAGTACTTC; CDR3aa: CATSRGPGQGYEQYF
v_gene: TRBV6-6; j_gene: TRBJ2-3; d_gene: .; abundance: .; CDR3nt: TGTGCCAGCAGTTACTCGTACATAAGCACAGATACGCAGTATTTT; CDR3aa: CASSYSYISTDTQYF